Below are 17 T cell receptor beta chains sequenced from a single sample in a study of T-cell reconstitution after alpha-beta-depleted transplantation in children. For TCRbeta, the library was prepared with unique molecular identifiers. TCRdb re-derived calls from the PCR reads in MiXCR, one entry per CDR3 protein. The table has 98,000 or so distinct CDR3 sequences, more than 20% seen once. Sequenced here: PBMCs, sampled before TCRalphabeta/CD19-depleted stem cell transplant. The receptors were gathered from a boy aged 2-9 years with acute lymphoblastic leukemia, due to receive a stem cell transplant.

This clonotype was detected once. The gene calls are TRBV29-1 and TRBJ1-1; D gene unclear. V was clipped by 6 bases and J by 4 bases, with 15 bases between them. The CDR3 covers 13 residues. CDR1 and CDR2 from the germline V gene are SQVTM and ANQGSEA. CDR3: CSVGLSEGTEAFF. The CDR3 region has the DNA TGCAGCGTGGGTCTCTCTGAAGGCACTGAAGCTTTCTTT. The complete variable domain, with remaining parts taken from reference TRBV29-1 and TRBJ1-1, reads SAVISQKPSRDICQRGTSLTIQCQVDSQVTMMFWYRQQPGQSLTLIATANQGSEATYESGFVIDKFPISRPNLTFSTLTVSNMSPEDSSIYLCSVGLSEGTEAFFGQGTRLTVV.

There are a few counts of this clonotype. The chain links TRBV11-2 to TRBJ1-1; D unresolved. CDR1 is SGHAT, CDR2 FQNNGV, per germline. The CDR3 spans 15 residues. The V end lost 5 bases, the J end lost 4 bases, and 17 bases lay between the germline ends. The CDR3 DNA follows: TGTGCCAGCAGCCCGAGTCCGACTCAGAGCACTGAAGCTTTCTTT. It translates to CASSPSPTQSTEAFF. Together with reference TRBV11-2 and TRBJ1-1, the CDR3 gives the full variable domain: EAGVAQSPRYKIIEKRQSVAFWCNPISGHATLYWYQQILGQGPKLLIQFQNNGVVDDSQLPKDRFSAERLKGVDSTLKIQPAKLEDSAVYLCASSPSPTQSTEAFFGQGTRLTVV.

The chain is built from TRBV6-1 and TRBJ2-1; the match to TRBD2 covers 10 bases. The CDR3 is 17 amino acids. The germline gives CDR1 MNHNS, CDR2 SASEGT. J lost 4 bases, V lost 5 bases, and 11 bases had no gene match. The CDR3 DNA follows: TGTGCCAGCAGTCTTGGACTAGCGGCAGTAGTTTACAATGAGCAGTTCTTC. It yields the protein CASSLGLAAVVYNEQFF.

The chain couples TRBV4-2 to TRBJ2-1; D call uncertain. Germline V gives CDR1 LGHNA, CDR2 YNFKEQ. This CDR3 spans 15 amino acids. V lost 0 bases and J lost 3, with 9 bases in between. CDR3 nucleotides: TGTGCCAGCAGCCAAGATAAAACGATCTACAATGAGCAGTTCTTC. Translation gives CASSQDKTIYNEQFF.

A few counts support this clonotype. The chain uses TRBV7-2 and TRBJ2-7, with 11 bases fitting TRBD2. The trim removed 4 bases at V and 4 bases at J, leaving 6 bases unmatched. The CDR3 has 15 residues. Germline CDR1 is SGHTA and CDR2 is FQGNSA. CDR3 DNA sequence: TGTGCCAGCAGCTCGGGGACTAGCGGAGGGTACGAGCAGTACTTC. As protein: CASSSGTSGGYEQYF.

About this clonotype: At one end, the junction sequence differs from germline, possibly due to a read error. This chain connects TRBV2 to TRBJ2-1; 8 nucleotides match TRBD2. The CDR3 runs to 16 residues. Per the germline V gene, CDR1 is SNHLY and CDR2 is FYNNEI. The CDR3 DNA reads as TGTGCCAGCAGTGACGGGACTAGGGGTTCCTTCAATGAGCAGTTCTTC. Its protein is CASSDGTRGSFNEQFF.

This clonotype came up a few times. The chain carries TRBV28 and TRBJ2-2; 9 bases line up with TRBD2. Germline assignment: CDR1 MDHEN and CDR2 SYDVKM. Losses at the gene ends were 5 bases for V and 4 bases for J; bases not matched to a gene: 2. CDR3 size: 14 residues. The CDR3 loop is CASSIAGVTGELFF. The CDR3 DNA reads TGTGCCAGCAGTATAGCGGGAGTCACCGGGGAGCTGTTTTTT.

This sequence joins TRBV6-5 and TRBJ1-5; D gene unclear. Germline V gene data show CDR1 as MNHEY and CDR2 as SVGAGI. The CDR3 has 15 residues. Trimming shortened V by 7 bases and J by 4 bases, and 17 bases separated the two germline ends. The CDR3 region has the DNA TGTGCCAGCATGTTCACCGTACGGGGAAATCAGCCCCAGCATTTT. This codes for CASMFTVRGNQPQHF.

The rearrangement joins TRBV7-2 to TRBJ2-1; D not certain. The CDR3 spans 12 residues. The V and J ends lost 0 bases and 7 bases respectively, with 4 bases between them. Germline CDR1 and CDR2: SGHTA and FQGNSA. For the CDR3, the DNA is TGTGCCAGCAGCTTAGCGGTGAATGAGCAGTTCTTC. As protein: CASSLAVNEQFF.

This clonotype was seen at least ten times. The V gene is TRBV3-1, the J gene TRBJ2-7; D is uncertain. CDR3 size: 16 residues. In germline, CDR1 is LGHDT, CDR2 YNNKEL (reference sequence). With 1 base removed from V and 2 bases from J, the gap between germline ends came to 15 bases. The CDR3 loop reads CASSQVRHPKTYEQYF. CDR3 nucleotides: TGTGCCAGCAGCCAAGTCCGACACCCGAAAACCTACGAGCAGTACTTC.

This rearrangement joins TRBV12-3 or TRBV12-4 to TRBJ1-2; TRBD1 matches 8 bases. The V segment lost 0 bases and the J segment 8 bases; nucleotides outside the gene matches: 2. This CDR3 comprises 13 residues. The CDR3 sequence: CASSLADRAGYTF. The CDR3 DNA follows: TGTGCCAGCAGTTTAGCGGACAGGGCGGGCTACACCTTC.

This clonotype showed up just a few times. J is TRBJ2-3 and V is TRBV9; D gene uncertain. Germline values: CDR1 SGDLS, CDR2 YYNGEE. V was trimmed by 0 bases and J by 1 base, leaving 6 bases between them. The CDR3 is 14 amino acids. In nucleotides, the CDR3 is TGTGCCAGCAGCGTAGGTCCAGGCACAGATACGCAGTATTTT. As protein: CASSVGPGTDTQYF.

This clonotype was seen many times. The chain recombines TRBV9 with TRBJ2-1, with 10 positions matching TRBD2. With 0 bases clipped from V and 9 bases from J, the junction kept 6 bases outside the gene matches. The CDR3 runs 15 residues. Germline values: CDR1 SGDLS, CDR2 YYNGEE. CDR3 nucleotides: TGTGCCAGCAGCGTAGGGCTAGCGGGAGAGGTTGAGCAGTTCTTC. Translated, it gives CASSVGLAGEVEQFF. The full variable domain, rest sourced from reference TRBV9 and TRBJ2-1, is DSGVTQTPKHLITATGQRVTLRCSPRSGDLSVYWYQQSLDQGLQFLIQYYNGEERAKGNILERFSAQQFPDLHSELNLSSLELGDSALYFCASSVGLAGEVEQFFGPGTRLTVL.

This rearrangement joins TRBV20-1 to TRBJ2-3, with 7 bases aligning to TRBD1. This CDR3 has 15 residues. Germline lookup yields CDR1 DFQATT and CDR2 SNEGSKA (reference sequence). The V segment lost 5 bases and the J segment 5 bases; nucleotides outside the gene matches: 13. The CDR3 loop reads CSADGRDRAVDTQYF. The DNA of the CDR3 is TGCAGTGCTGATGGCCGGGACAGAGCGGTAGATACGCAGTATTTT.

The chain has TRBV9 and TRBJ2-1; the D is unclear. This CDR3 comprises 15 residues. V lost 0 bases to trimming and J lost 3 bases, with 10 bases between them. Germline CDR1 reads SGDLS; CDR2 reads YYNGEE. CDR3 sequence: CASSVAAIRYNEQFF. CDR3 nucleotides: TGTGCCAGCAGCGTAGCAGCGATCCGCTACAATGAGCAGTTCTTC.

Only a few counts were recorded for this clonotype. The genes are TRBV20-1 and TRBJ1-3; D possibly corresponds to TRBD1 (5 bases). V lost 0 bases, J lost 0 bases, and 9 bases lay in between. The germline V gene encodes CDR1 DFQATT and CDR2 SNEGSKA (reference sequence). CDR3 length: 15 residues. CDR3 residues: CSARDTGYSGNTIYF. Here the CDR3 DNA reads TGCAGTGCTAGAGATACAGGCTACTCTGGAAACACCATATATTTT.

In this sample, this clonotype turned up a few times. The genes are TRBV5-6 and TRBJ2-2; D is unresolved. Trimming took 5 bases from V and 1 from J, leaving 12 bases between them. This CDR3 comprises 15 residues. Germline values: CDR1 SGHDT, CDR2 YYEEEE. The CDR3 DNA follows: TGTGCCAGCAGATTTCTAAAACTGAACACCGGGGAGCTGTTTTTT. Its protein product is CASRFLKLNTGELFF.